Detailed here is one T cell receptor beta chain. The sample is drawn from a study of blood T cell repertoires in COVID-19. Turning to the study itself: Collection of acute and convalescent COVID-19 samples took place in the United States, Italy and Spain. T cells, B-cell-depleted T cells, or PBMCs supplied cDNA or gDNA.

Sequencing used immunoSEQ multiplex PCR; TCRdb keeps in-frame clones, though not all of them. The sample records 300,000 to 450,000 clones, around 84% being singletons. This receptor was taken from a woman aged 18-30 years with acute or convalescent COVID-19. Sequencing was done on a sample of peripheral blood.

CDR3 DNA sequence: TGTGCCAGCAGCCAAGTAGTCGGAGGGGTCGGAGAGACCCAGTACTTC. Its protein is CASSQVVGGVGETQYF. The gene calls are TRBV14 and TRBJ2-5; tentative D call: TRBD2 (6 bases). Germline lookup yields CDR1 SGHDN and CDR2 FVKESK. The CDR3 has 16 amino acids. Deletions cut 1 base from V and 4 bases from J, with 16 bases between. The complete variable domain, with remaining parts taken from reference TRBV14 and TRBJ2-5, reads EAGVTQFPSHSVIEKGQTVTLRCDPISGHDNLYWYRRVMGKEIKFLLHFVKESKQDESGMPNNRFLAERTGGTYSTLKVQPAELEDSGVYFCASSQVVGGVGETQYFGPGTRLLVL.